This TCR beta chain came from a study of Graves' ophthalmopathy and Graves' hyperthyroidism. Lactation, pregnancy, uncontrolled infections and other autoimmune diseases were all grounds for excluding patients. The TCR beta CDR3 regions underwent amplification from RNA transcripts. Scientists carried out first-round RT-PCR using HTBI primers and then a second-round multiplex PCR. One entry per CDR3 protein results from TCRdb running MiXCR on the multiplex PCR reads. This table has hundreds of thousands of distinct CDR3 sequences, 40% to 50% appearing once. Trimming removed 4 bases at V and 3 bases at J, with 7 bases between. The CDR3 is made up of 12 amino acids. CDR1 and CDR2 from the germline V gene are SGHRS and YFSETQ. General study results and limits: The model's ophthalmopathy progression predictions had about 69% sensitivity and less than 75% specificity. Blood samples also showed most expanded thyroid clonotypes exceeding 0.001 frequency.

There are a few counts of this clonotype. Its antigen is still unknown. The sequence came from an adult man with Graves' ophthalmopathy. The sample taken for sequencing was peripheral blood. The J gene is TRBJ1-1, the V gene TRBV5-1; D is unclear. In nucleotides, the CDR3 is TGCGCCAGCAGCCCAACGGACACTGAAGCTTTCTTT. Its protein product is CASSPTDTEAFF.